This T cell receptor (beta chain) was identified during a study of cytomegalovirus exposure and HLA in healthy donors. Overall study findings and caveats: It was approximately 160 TCR beta chains that were listed as cytomegalovirus-associated.

The data were produced by immunoSEQ multiplex PCR, yet TCRdb's version contains in-frame clones alone and is incomplete. The repertoire has 150,000 to 200,000 clones, just under 90% of them found once; the top ten carry approximately 10%. Separate from the roughly 670-subject first cohort, the approximately 120-subject validation cohort was the one that the donors belonged to. Germline loops: CDR1 SGHTA, CDR2 FQGNSA. The CDR3 contains 13 residues. V trimming: 5 bases; J trimming: 5 bases; junction bases outside the gene matches: 5. In the case of this clone: Antigen: not known.

Sequenced sample: PBMCs. The genes are TRBV7-2 and TRBJ2-5; 7 bases align to TRBD1. The sequence was collected from a woman between 18 and 29 years old in good health and CMV-seropositive. CDR3 sequence (DNA): TGTGCCAGCAGCCCAGGGACAGTGGAGACCCAGTACTTC. Protein sequence: CASSPGTVETQYF.